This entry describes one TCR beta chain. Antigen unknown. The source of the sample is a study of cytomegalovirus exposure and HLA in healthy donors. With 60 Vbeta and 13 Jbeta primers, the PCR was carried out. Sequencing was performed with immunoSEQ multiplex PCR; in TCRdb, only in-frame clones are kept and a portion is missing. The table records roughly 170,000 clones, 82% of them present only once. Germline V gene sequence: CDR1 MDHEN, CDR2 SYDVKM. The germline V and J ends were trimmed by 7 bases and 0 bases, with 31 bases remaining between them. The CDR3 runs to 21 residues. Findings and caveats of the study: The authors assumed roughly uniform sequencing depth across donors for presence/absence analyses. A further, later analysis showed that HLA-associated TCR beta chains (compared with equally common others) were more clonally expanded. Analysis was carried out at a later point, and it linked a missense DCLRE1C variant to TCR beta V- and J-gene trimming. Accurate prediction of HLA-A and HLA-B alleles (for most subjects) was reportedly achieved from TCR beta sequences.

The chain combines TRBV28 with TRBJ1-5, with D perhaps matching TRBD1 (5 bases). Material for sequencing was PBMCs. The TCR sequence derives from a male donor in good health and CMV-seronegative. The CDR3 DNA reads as TGTGCCAGCACCCCCATCCGTCTGGCCGGACACCTTGCAAATAGCAATCAGCCCCAGCATTTT. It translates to CASTPIRLAGHLANSNQPQHF.